One sample yielded the 15 T cell receptor beta chains listed below, sequenced in a study of blood T cell repertoires in COVID-19 (dated by TCRdb to 2019 to 2021). The library came from the immunoSEQ multiplex PCR assay. TCRdb carries this immuneACCESS record with in-frame sequences only. Its versions omit some clonotypes, under half of them owing to an unresolved V gene in the studies checked, with the rest unexplained. This sample has 250,000 to 350,000 clones in its table, and 85% of those were observed once. 2% to 3% of the sample belongs to the ten largest clones. Sequenced: PBMCs or T cells enriched from blood (not recorded which). The receptors stem from a woman aged 45-65 years who had recovered from COVID-19.

The CDR3 sequence: CASSLTPGLTYEQYF. The CDR3 nucleotides are TGTGCCAGCAGTTTAACTCCCGGACTAACCTACGAGCAGTACTTC. V gene TRBV27 combines with J gene TRBJ2-7, with a weak D call TRBD2 (6 bases). CDR3 length: 15 amino acids. V gave up 2 bases and J gave up 2 bases, with 13 bases separating them. Per germline, CDR1 MNHEY and CDR2 SMNVEV (reference sequence).

This chain links TRBV18 with TRBJ2-3, with 9 bases identical to TRBD2. The CDR3 has 18 residues. The trim removed 2 bases at V and 0 bases at J, leaving 9 bases unmatched. Germline CDR1 reads KGHSH; CDR2 reads LQKENI. CDR3 in amino acids: CASSPSEVGLASTDTQYF. CDR3 DNA sequence: TGTGCCAGCTCACCATCGGAAGTCGGACTAGCGAGCACAGATACGCAGTATTTT.

The chain couples TRBV2 to TRBJ2-1; 9 bases align to TRBD2. V lost 6 bases and J lost 6; bases outside the gene matches: 9. The CDR3 totals 15 residues. Per germline, CDR1 SNHLY and CDR2 FYNNEI. CDR3 nucleotides: TGTGCCAGCAGGGGTGGGGTAGCGGGGGTCAATGAGCAGTTCTTC. It codes for CASRGGVAGVNEQFF.

This chain uses TRBV2 with TRBJ1-5; maybe TRBD1 (5 bases). Trimming removed 5 bases from V and 5 bases from J, with 7 bases in between. The CDR3 length is 12 residues. Germline V gives CDR1 SNHLY, CDR2 FYNNEI. This chain's CDR3 is CASSPGYQPQHF. In nucleotides, the CDR3 is TGTGCCAGCAGTCCAGGGTATCAGCCCCAGCATTTT. Full variable domain (rest looked up from reference TRBV2 and TRBJ1-5): EPEVTQTPSHQVTQMGQEVILRCVPISNHLYFYWYRQILGQKVEFLVSFYNNEISEKSEIFDDQFSVERPDGSNFTLKIRSTKLEDSAMYFCASSPGYQPQHFGDGTRLSIL.

The chain uses TRBV7-8 and TRBJ1-5; the match to TRBD1 covers 11 bases. The CDR3 has 14 amino acids. V lost 5 bases to trimming and J lost 5 bases; unmatched junction nucleotides: 2. Germline CDR1 reads SGHVS; CDR2 reads FQNEAQ. Here the CDR3 reads CASSTGQGDQPQHF. The CDR3 nucleotides read TGTGCCAGCAGCACGGGACAGGGGGATCAGCCCCAGCATTTT.

This clone appeared a single time. This chain joins TRBV6-5 and TRBJ1-5; 8 bases fit TRBD1. The CDR3 consists of 15 residues. In germline, CDR1 is MNHEY, CDR2 SVGAGI. Germline trimming cut 6 bases from V and 6 bases from J; bases unmatched to any gene: 10. The CDR3 coding sequence is TGTGCCAGCAGCCAGGACAGGGAGTTCTCTCAGCCCCAGCATTTT. Translation gives CASSQDREFSQPQHF.

The chain uses TRBV18 and TRBJ1-6; 9 nucleotides agree with TRBD1. The ends lost 3 bases at V and 9 bases at J; junction bases unmatched: 6. The germline CDR1 and CDR2 sequences are KGHSH and LQKENI. The CDR3 extends over 15 amino acids. This CDR3 reads CASSPQGGQGSPLHF. Here the CDR3 DNA reads TGTGCCAGCTCACCTCAGGGGGGACAGGGTTCACCCCTCCACTTT.

The V call is TRBV7-9, the J call TRBJ1-2, with 9 bases matching TRBD1. From germline, CDR1 is SEHNR and CDR2 FQNEAQ (reference sequence). The V and J ends lost 3 bases and 8 bases, in that order; junction bases with no gene match: 13. The CDR3 covers 16 residues. In DNA, the CDR3 is TGTGCCAGCAGCTTGATAAAGGGGACAGGGAATTACGGCTACACCTTC. This encodes CASSLIKGTGNYGYTF. Full variable domain (outside the CDR3, taken from reference TRBV7-9 and TRBJ1-2): DTGVSQNPRHKITKRGQNVTFRCDPISEHNRLYWYRQTLGQGPEFLTYFQNEAQLEKSRLLSDRFSAERPKGSFSTLEIQRTEQGDSAMYLCASSLIKGTGNYGYTFGSGTRLTVV.

V gene TRBV7-2 combines with J gene TRBJ1-6, with unresolved D. V dropped 5 bases and J dropped 7 bases, with 12 bases sitting between them. CDR3 length: 14 residues. CDR1 is SGHTA, CDR2 FQGNSA, per germline. The CDR3 sequence: CASSPRGGNSPLHF. CDR3 coding DNA: TGTGCCAGCAGCCCTCGCGGAGGGAATTCACCCCTCCACTTT.

As for this clone: Other DNA sequences in this sample translate to the same CDR3. V and J are TRBV5-1 and TRBJ1-5, with 9 bases identical to TRBD1. The V segment lost 2 bases and the J segment 6 bases; nucleotides outside the gene matches: 3. This CDR3 is 14 amino acids long. Germline assignment: CDR1 SGHRS and CDR2 YFSETQ. CDR3 region: CASSLQGAGQPQHF. The CDR3 DNA sequence: TGCGCCAGCAGCTTACAGGGGGCGGGTCAGCCCCAGCATTTT.

This clone was detected only a few times. This chain uses TRBV5-1 with TRBJ1-6; 11 positions agree with TRBD1. With 3 bases clipped from V and 8 bases from J, the junction kept 4 bases outside the gene matches. The CDR3 totals 15 residues. Germline values: CDR1 SGHRS, CDR2 YFSETQ. The CDR3 DNA follows: TGCGCCAGCAGCTCCAGGGGACAGGGGGATTCACCCCTCCACTTT. This codes for CASSSRGQGDSPLHF. Full variable domain (remainder filled in from reference TRBV5-1 and TRBJ1-6): KAGVTQTPRYLIKTRGQQVTLSCSPISGHRSVSWYQQTPGQGLQFLFEYFSETQRNKGNFPGRFSGRQFSNSRSEMNVSTLELGDSALYLCASSSRGQGDSPLHFGNGTRLTVT.

The chain recombines TRBV5-4 with TRBJ2-6; D may be TRBD2 (5 bases). The CDR3 runs 15 residues. V dropped 2 bases and J dropped 0 bases, with 6 bases sitting between them. Germline-derived CDR1 and CDR2 are SGHNT and YYREEE (reference sequence). CDR3 region: CASSFGGSGANVLTF. The CDR3 DNA sequence: TGTGCCAGCAGCTTCGGAGGCTCTGGGGCCAACGTCCTGACTTTC.

This chain links TRBV10-3 with TRBJ2-5; tentatively, D is TRBD2 (5 bases). This CDR3 region has 13 residues. Trimming took off 10 bases at V and 5 bases at J, with 17 bases between the two ends. Germline CDR1 and CDR2: ENHRY and SYGVKD. CDR3 region: CANGIAVDETQYF. The CDR3 DNA is TGTGCCAACGGGATAGCTGTCGATGAGACCCAGTACTTC.

The CDR3 region is CASSPSNTGELFF. In DNA, the CDR3 is TGTGCCAGCTCACCATCTAACACCGGGGAGCTGTTTTTT. V gene TRBV18 combines with J gene TRBJ2-2; no firm D call. V lost 2 bases and J 2 bases, leaving 3 bases between the germline ends. This CDR3 comprises 13 residues. Germline V gene sequence: CDR1 KGHSH, CDR2 LQKENI.

The chain joins TRBV7-2 to TRBJ1-5; 7 bases are a match to TRBD1. Germline lookup yields CDR1 SGHTA and CDR2 FQGNSA. With 5 bases clipped from V and 7 bases from J, the junction kept 8 bases outside the gene matches. The CDR3 has 14 residues. The CDR3 spells CASSVVQGRQPQHF. The CDR3 DNA follows: TGTGCCAGCAGCGTAGTACAGGGGCGGCAGCCCCAGCATTTT.